These 30 T cell receptor beta chains were all obtained from the same sample, sequenced in a study of neurological immune-mediated disorders. TCRdb reprocessed the 5' RACE reads via MiXCR and lists one record per CDR3 protein. The sample holds tens of thousands of distinct CDR3 sequences, roughly 12% seen once. Stated time point: longitudinal time-point 3. The sample comprised PBMCs. All receptors come from a male donor with HTLV-1-associated myelopathy (HAM/TSP).

The rearrangement uses TRBV6-2 or TRBV6-3 and TRBJ2-5, with 12 bases identical to TRBD2. Germline V gene data show CDR1 as MNHEY and CDR2 as SVGEGT. The CDR3 covers 15 residues. Unmatched junction bases numbered 8, after V lost 7 bases and J lost 5 bases. CDR3 sequence reads: CASTLLAGGRETQYF. The CDR3 bases are TGTGCCAGCACTCTACTAGCGGGGGGTCGCGAGACCCAGTACTTC.

This clonotype was seen many times. The V gene is TRBV20-1, the J gene TRBJ2-1; D is undetermined. This CDR3 comprises 11 residues. In germline, CDR1 is DFQATT, CDR2 SNEGSKA (reference sequence). The ends were cut back, 3 bases at V and 6 bases at J, with 6 bases in the middle. The CDR3 DNA reads as TGCAGTGCTAGTCCACTCAATGAGCAGTTCTTC. Amino acids: CSASPLNEQFF.

This clonotype was counted ten times or more. CDR3 bases: TGTGCCAGCAGTCCGGGACAGGGTCGGGTGCAGTACTTC. Its protein is CASSPGQGRVQYF. The chain uses TRBV12-3 or TRBV12-4 and TRBJ2-7, with 9 nucleotides matching TRBD1. CDR3 length: 13 amino acids. Trimming removed 5 bases from V and 9 bases from J; junction bases left unmatched: 8.

In its sample, this clonotype was seen many times. The rearrangement links TRBV20-1 to TRBJ1-6; D might be TRBD1 (5 bases). Germline V gene sequence: CDR1 DFQATT, CDR2 SNEGSKA (reference sequence). CDR3 size: 17 residues. Trimming pared 2 bases from V and 2 bases from J, leaving 16 bases between. The CDR3 DNA follows: TGCAGTGCTAGACACCCCGGGACCGCCGCCTATAATTCACCCCTCCACTTT. Its protein product is CSARHPGTAAYNSPLHF.

This clonotype occurred a few times. This chain links TRBV3-1 with TRBJ1-2; D unresolved. V shed 3 bases and J shed 7 bases, with 24 bases lying between them. Germline V gives CDR1 LGHDT, CDR2 YNNKEL (reference sequence). The CDR3 contains 17 residues. The CDR3 DNA reads as TGTGCCAGCAGCCACTCCGGCAGCCACTCGGTTTCATCTGGCTACACCTTC. It specifies CASSHSGSHSVSSGYTF.

The J gene is TRBJ1-1, the V gene TRBV4-3; no clear D. The V gene lost 3 bases and the J gene lost 0 bases, with 20 bases spanning the gap. CDR3 length equals 18 residues. CDR1 LGHNA and CDR2 YSLEER come from the germline V gene. CDR3 nucleotides: TGCGCCAGCAGCCAGCACCCCACACGGAGCAGAGTGAACACTGAAGCTTTCTTT. Its protein product is CASSQHPTRSRVNTEAFF.

This clonotype has at least ten counts. This chain uses TRBV7-2 with TRBJ1-6, with 8 bases matching TRBD1. Trimming took 8 bases from V and 7 from J; bases not matched to a gene: 10. Germline V gene lookup returns CDR1 SGHTA and CDR2 FQGNSA. The CDR3 has 15 amino acids. The CDR3: CASSPGAGGNSPLHF. The CDR3 nucleotides read TGTGCCAGCTCCCCAGGAGCAGGGGGCAATTCACCCCTCCACTTT.

At least ten counts were recorded for this clonotype. One end of the junction fails to match germline, which may point to a read error. Here the CDR3 reads CSARDPRAYSYTF. The CDR3 bases are TGCAGTGCTAGAGATCCCAGGGCCTATAGCTACACCTTC. The chain recombines TRBV20-1 with TRBJ1-2; weak D call: TRBD1 (5 bases). From germline, CDR1 is DFQATT and CDR2 SNEGSKA (reference sequence). The CDR3 is made up of 13 amino acids.

This clonotype was found many times. V and J are TRBV20-1 and TRBJ1-1; 7 bases align to TRBD1. The germline V gene has CDR1 DFQATT and CDR2 SNEGSKA (reference sequence). The CDR3 totals 13 residues. Trimming cost V 6 bases and J 0 bases; bases outside gene matches: 4. The CDR3 loop reads CSAKQGMNTEAFF. The CDR3, as DNA: TGCAGTGCCAAACAGGGGATGAACACTGAAGCTTTCTTT.

The rearrangement uses TRBV10-2 and TRBJ2-7, with D possibly being TRBD2 (7 bases). The ends were cut back, 8 bases at V and 5 bases at J, with 13 bases in the middle. Germline loops: CDR1 WSHSY, CDR2 SAAADI. The CDR3 is made up of 12 amino acids. The CDR3 DNA sequence: TGCGCCAGCGGGGGGGACATCAACGAGCAGTACTTC. Amino acids: CASGGDINEQYF.

The rearrangement joins TRBV15 to TRBJ2-3, with 14 bases aligning to TRBD2. The V gene end was trimmed by 3 bases and the J gene end by 4 bases; junction bases not matched to a gene: 3. Germline lookup yields CDR1 LNHNV and CDR2 YYDKDF (reference sequence). The CDR3 has 16 amino acids. The CDR3 bases are TGTGCCACCAGCAGTAGACTAGCGGGGGGGGCAGATACGCAGTATTTT. Translated, it gives CATSSRLAGGADTQYF.

The rearrangement links TRBV7-9 to TRBJ1-1; the D is unclear. This CDR3 spans 12 amino acids. V was trimmed by 3 bases and J by 8 bases, leaving 10 bases between them. CDR1 is SEHNR and CDR2 is FQNEAQ in the germline V gene (reference sequence). Here the CDR3 reads CASSFAGNEAFF. The CDR3 nucleotides are TGTGCCAGCAGCTTTGCCGGCAACGAAGCTTTCTTT.

This chain uses TRBV3-1 with TRBJ1-4; D is ambiguous. The length of the CDR3 is 15 residues. Germline V CDR1 and CDR2: LGHDT, YNNKEL (reference sequence). V was clipped by 4 bases and J by 5 bases, with 14 bases between them. The CDR3 nucleotides read TGTGCCAGCAGCCCCAGTGCAGGCGTAAATGAAAAACTGTTTTTT. Encoded protein: CASSPSAGVNEKLFF. Filled out from reference TRBV3-1 and TRBJ1-4, the complete variable domain reads DTAVSQTPKYLVTQMGNDKSIKCEQNLGHDTMYWYKQDSKKFLKIMFSYNNKELIINETVPNRFSPKSPDKAHLNLHINSLELGDSAVYFCASSPSAGVNEKLFFGSGTQLSVL.

Turning to this clonotype: The junction shows a germline mismatch at one end, possibly a read error. The V and J genes are TRBV7-2 and TRBJ2-1; TRBD2 matches 9 bases. This CDR3 spans 15 amino acids. Germline-derived CDR1 and CDR2 are SGHTA and FQGNSA. The CDR3 region has the DNA TGTGCCAGGAGCTTAGGTATAGCGGGGGACCAATACCAGTTCTTC. Its translation: CARSLGIAGDQYQFF.

The sample holds a few counts of this clonotype. The rearrangement links TRBV5-1 to TRBJ2-7; maybe TRBD1 (5 bases). Germline lookup yields CDR1 SGHRS and CDR2 YFSETQ. The CDR3 is made up of 12 amino acids. The germline V and J ends were trimmed by 4 bases and 3 bases, with 8 bases remaining between them. The CDR3 DNA reads TGCGCCAGCAGCGCGGACAACTACGAGCAGTACTTC. Protein sequence: CASSADNYEQYF.

This clonotype was detected many times. V gene TRBV5-6 combines with J gene TRBJ2-2, with 14 bases aligning to TRBD2. J lost 5 bases, V lost 4 bases, and 4 bases had no gene match. The CDR3 has 16 amino acids. In germline, CDR1 is SGHDT, CDR2 YYEEEE. The DNA for the CDR3 is TGTGCCAGCAGCGCGGGACTAGCGGGGGCGACCGGGGAGCTGTTTTTT. It is translated as CASSAGLAGATGELFF.

The sample holds many counts of this clonotype. V and J are TRBV20-1 and TRBJ2-3, with D perhaps TRBD1 or TRBD2 (5 bases each). V was clipped by 0 bases and J by 4 bases, with 14 bases between them. This CDR3 is 15 amino acids long. Germline CDR1 and CDR2: DFQATT and SNEGSKA (reference sequence). The chain's CDR3 is CSARDPGEGSDTQYF. The CDR3 bases are TGCAGTGCTAGAGATCCGGGCGAGGGGTCAGATACGCAGTATTTT.

The V call is TRBV11-3, the J call TRBJ1-1; D is unresolved. The CDR3 runs 14 residues. V lost 10 bases and J 4 bases, leaving 19 bases between the germline ends. CDR1 is SGHNT and CDR2 is YENEEA in the germline V gene. The CDR3 nucleotides are TGTGCCACCCTTAAGACTGGCACGGGCACTGAAGCTTTCTTT. Translating it yields CATLKTGTGTEAFF.

The table lists this clonotype with many counts. This rearrangement joins TRBV20-1 to TRBJ2-5, with D maybe TRBD1 (7 bases). The CDR3 has 13 amino acids. The germline gives CDR1 DFQATT, CDR2 SNEGSKA (reference sequence). Trimming left V 6 bases short and J 5 bases short, with 16 bases between. The CDR3 region has the DNA TGCAGTGCCGCCCGCCAGGGGGGTGAGACCCAGTACTTC. Translation gives CSAARQGGETQYF.

This clonotype was seen many times. The chain joins TRBV5-1 to TRBJ2-1, with no clear D. V lost 0 bases and J lost 10, with 23 bases in between. CDR1 is SGHRS, CDR2 YFSETQ, per germline. This CDR3 comprises 17 residues. CDR3 sequence (DNA): TGCGCCAGCAGCTTGGCCACAACGAACGCCCATGCCTGGGAGCAGTTCTTC. Its translation is CASSLATTNAHAWEQFF.

This clonotype was picked up many times. This chain connects TRBV5-6 to TRBJ1-6, with 9 bases matching TRBD1. This CDR3 comprises 15 residues. J gave up 7 bases and V 5 bases, and 7 bases lay outside the gene matches. CDR1 and CDR2 from the germline V gene are SGHDT and YYEEEE. This CDR3 is CASSPGQGNNSPLHF. Written as DNA, the CDR3 is TGTGCCAGCAGTCCTGGACAGGGGAACAATTCACCCCTCCACTTT. Filled out from reference TRBV5-6 and TRBJ1-6, the complete variable domain reads DAGVTQSPTHLIKTRGQQVTLRCSPKSGHDTVSWYQQALGQGPQFIFQYYEEEERQRGNFPDRFSGHQFPNYSSELNVNALLLGDSALYLCASSPGQGNNSPLHFGNGTRLTVT.

This clonotype was seen many times. One end of the junction does not line up with germline, which may come from a read error. This sequence joins TRBV7-6 and TRBJ2-1; tentatively, D is TRBD1 (5 bases). The germline gives CDR1 SGHVS, CDR2 FNYEAQ. This CDR3 spans 12 amino acids. The CDR3 sequence is CASSLAQGVGVF. The CDR3 DNA follows: TGTGCCAGCAGCTTAGCGCAAGGGGTAGGGGTCTTC. Full variable domain (rest looked up from reference TRBV7-6 and TRBJ2-1): GAGVSQSPRYKVTKRGQDVALRCDPISGHVSLYWYRQALGQGPEFLTYFNYEAQQDKSGLPNDRFSAERPEGSISTLTIQRTEQRDSAMYRCASSLAQGVGVFGPGTRLTVL.

Many counts were recorded for this clonotype. The chain couples TRBV5-1 to TRBJ1-2, with D maybe TRBD1 (5 bases). Looked up from germline, CDR1 is SGHRS and CDR2 is YFSETQ. This CDR3 is built from 14 residues. V was pared by 4 bases and J by 6 bases, with 16 bases between. This CDR3 reads CASSPGGGGDGYTF. The CDR3 DNA follows: TGCGCCAGCAGCCCTGGGGGAGGCGGCGATGGCTACACCTTC. The entire variable domain, with the rest obtained from reference TRBV5-1 and TRBJ1-2, is as follows: KAGVTQTPRYLIKTRGQQVTLSCSPISGHRSVSWYQQTPGQGLQFLFEYFSETQRNKGNFPGRFSGRQFSNSRSEMNVSTLELGDSALYLCASSPGGGGDGYTFGSGTRLTVV.

This clonotype was detected many times. The chain joins TRBV12-3 or TRBV12-4 to TRBJ2-2, with D unresolved. Trimming took off 1 base at V and 9 bases at J, with 6 bases between the two ends. This CDR3 contains 12 residues. The CDR3: CASSLVYRELFF. CDR3 nucleotide sequence: TGTGCCAGCAGTTTAGTCTACCGGGAGCTGTTTTTT.

V usage is TRBV6-6 and J usage is TRBJ2-7, with D possibly TRBD2 on 5 matching bases. V gave up 2 bases and J gave up 2 bases, with 10 bases separating them. CDR3 size: 14 residues. Germline CDR1 reads MNHNY; CDR2 reads SVGAGI (reference sequence). The CDR3 DNA follows: TGTGCCAGCAGTTACGCGGGTCCGGCCTACGAGCAGTACTTC. It yields the protein CASSYAGPAYEQYF.

Many counts were recorded for this clonotype. The chain recombines TRBV7-7 with TRBJ2-7; perhaps TRBD1 as D (6 bases). Trimming cost V 5 bases and J 7 bases, with 18 bases left between them. Germline V gene lookup returns CDR1 SSHAT and CDR2 FNYEAQ (reference sequence). CDR3 length equals 14 residues. CDR3 residues: CASSPSGPDREQYF. CDR3 coding DNA: TGTGCCAGCAGCCCTAGTGGGCCAGACAGGGAGCAGTACTTC.

Comments on this clonotype: This may be a read error: a much more frequent sequence differs by one nucleotide. This chain joins TRBV7-6 and TRBJ2-5; TRBD2 might be the D (6 bases). V was trimmed by 5 bases and J by 7 bases, leaving 11 bases between them. This CDR3 spans 12 amino acids. Germline-derived CDR1 and CDR2 are SGHVS and FNYEAQ. DNA for the CDR3: TGTGCCAGCAGCCTAACCGGGAGGACCCAGTACTTC. Translation: CASSLTGRTQYF.

In this sample, this clonotype turned up many times. This rearrangement joins TRBV12-3 or TRBV12-4 to TRBJ2-5, with D unresolved. CDR3 length: 15 amino acids. Deletions cut 2 bases from V and 5 bases from J, with 15 bases between. The CDR3 sequence is CASSLPPGAEETQYF. The CDR3 coding sequence is TGTGCCAGCAGTTTACCCCCAGGAGCTGAGGAGACCCAGTACTTC.

This clonotype was counted ten times or more. The chain links TRBV29-1 to TRBJ2-5; no clear D. The CDR3 sequence is 11 residues long. Per the germline V gene, CDR1 is SQVTM and CDR2 is ANQGSEA. The V end was cut by 4 bases, the J end by 5 bases, with 8 bases between. Here the CDR3 DNA reads TGCAGCGTTGGGGGTTTGGAGACCCAGTACTTC. Its protein is CSVGGLETQYF.

This clonotype was observed many times. The chain uses TRBV20-1 and TRBJ1-4; D remains ambiguous. Germline V CDR1 and CDR2: DFQATT, SNEGSKA (reference sequence). V gave up 0 bases and J gave up 7 bases, with 9 bases separating them. CDR3 length: 13 residues. The chain's CDR3 is CSARDESGEKLFF. The CDR3 nucleotides are TGCAGTGCTAGAGATGAGAGCGGTGAAAAACTGTTTTTT.